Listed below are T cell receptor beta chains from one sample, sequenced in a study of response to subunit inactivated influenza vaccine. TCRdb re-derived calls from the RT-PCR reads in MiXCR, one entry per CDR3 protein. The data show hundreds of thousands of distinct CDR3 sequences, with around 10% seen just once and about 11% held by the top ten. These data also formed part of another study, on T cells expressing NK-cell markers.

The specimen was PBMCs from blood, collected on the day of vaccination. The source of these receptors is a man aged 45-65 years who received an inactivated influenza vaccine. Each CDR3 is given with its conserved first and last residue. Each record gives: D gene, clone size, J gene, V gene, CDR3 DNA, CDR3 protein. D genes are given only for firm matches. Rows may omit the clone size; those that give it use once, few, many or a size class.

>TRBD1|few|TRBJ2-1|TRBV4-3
TGCGCCAGCAGCCCAAAGGGACAGGGGAAAATGAATGAGCAGTTCTTC
CASSPKGQGKMNEQFF
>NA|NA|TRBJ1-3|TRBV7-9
TGTGCCAGCAGCTTAGGGAGGGGCACCATATATTTT
CASSLGRGTIYF
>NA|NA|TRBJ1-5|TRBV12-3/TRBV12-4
TGTGCCAGCAGGGGGGGAGGGGGCAATCAGCCCCAGCATTTT
CASRGGGGNQPQHF
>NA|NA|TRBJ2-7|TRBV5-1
TGCGCCAGCAGCTTTGGGGCCAGCGCCTACGAGCAGTACTTC
CASSFGASAYEQYF
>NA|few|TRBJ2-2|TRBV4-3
TGCGCCAGCAGCCAAGACCGAACAACGGGCTACACCGGGGAGCTGTTTTTT
CASSQDRTTGYTGELFF
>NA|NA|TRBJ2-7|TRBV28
TGTGCCAGCAGTTTGTCCATAGAGAGTCACGAGCAGTACTTC
CASSLSIESHEQYF
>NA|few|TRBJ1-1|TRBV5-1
TGCGCCAGCAGCTTAGAAGGGGGGAAACGGAACACTGAAGCTTTCTTT
CASSLEGGKRNTEAFF
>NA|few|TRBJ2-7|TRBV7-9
TGTGCCAGCAGCTTACAGGGGGGTGTTACCTACGAGCAGTACTTC
CASSLQGGVTYEQYF
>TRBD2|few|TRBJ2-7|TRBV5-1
TGCGCCAGCAGCTTGGGGCTAGCGGGAGTCTCCTACGAGCAGTACTTC
CASSLGLAGVSYEQYF
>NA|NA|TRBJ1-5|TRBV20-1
TGCAGTGCTAGTGGCCCCCGAAGGAGTCAGCCCCAGCATTTT
CSASGPRRSQPQHF
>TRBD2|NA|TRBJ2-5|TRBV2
TGTGCCAGCAGTGAGATTAGCGGGAGAGAGGAGACCCAGTACTTC
CASSEISGREETQYF
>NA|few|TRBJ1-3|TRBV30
TGTGCCTGGAGGGGTTCTGGAAACACCATATATTTT
CAWRGSGNTIYF
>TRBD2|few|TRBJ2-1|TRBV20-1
TGCAGTGCTAGAGGGTTTCGTCCGGCGGTAGCGGGAGCCTACAATGAGCAGTTCTTC
CSARGFRPAVAGAYNEQFF
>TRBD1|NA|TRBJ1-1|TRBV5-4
TGTGCCAGCAGCCTCCGGACAGGGGGTGTCACTGAAGCTTTCTTT
CASSLRTGGVTEAFF
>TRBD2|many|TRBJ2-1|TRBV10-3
TGTGCCATCAGCCTAGCGGGAGTCGAGCAGTTCTTC
CAISLAGVEQFF
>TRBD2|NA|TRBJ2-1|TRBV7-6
TGTGCCAGCAGCAACACCGGGACTATGGGTGAGCAGTTCTTC
CASSNTGTMGEQFF
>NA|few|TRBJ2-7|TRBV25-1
TGTGCCAGCAGTGTGGTAGCCCGGGAGCAGTACTTC
CASSVVAREQYF
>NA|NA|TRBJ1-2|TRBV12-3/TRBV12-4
TGTGCCAGCAGTTTAGGGCAGGGGTCCCATGGCTACACCTTC
CASSLGQGSHGYTF
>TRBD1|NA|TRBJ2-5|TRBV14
TGTGCCAGCAGCCAAGGTTGGCTAGGGGGCGAAGAGACCCAGTACTTC
CASSQGWLGGEETQYF
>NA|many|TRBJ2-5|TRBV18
TGTGCCAGCAGCCGACAAGAGACCCAGTACTTC
CASSRQETQYF
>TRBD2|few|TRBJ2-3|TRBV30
TGTGCCTGGAGTGGACTAGCGGGAGCTCGGAGTACGCAGTATTTT
CAWSGLAGARSTQYF
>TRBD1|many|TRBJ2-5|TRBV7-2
TGTGCCAGCAGCTTAGGTGGACAGGGGACCCCAGAGACCCAGTACTTC
CASSLGGQGTPETQYF
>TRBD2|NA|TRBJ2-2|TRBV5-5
TGTGCCAGCAGCAAACTAGCGGGAATGGTGAAGAACACCGGGGAGCTGTTTTTT
CASSKLAGMVKNTGELFF
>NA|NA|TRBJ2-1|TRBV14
TGTGCCAGCAGTCAATCATACGGGAGTAATGAGCAGTTCTTC
CASSQSYGSNEQFF
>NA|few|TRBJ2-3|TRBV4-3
TGCGCCAGCAGCCAAGAAGGTGGGGCATTATCGGATACGCAGTATTTT
CASSQEGGALSDTQYF
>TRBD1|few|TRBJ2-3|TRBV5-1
TGCGCCAGCAGCCCAAGACAGGGGGGCACAGATACGCAGTATTTT
CASSPRQGGTDTQYF
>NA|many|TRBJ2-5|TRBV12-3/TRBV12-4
TGTGCCAGCAGGACCCGGACAGTCAGGAAGACCCAGTACTTC
CASRTRTVRKTQYF
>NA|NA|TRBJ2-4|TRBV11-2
TGTGCCAGCAGCTTGTCAGGGGTCCGGAACATTCAGTACTTC
CASSLSGVRNIQYF
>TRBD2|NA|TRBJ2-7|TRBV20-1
TGCAGTGTCAGGACTAGAAGGTCCCACGAGCAGTACTTC
CSVRTRRSHEQYF